This T cell receptor (beta chain) came from a study of blood T cell repertoires in COVID-19. CDR3 length: 14 amino acids. Trimming removed 4 bases at V and 7 bases at J, with 17 bases between. Germline values: CDR1 GTSNPN, CDR2 SVGIG (reference sequence). The assay was immunoSEQ multiplex PCR, and TCRdb's table has in-frame clones only and misses some. The sample holds fewer than 200,000 clones, roughly 81% seen once. This receptor was taken from a man between 40 and 49 years old who had recovered from COVID-19. V gene TRBV30 combines with J gene TRBJ1-5; D is possibly TRBD1 (5 bases). The sequenced sample consisted of peripheral blood. CDR3: CAWTRTGVRQPQHF. The DNA for the CDR3 is TGTGCCTGGACCCGGACGGGGGTACGGCAGCCCCAGCATTTT.